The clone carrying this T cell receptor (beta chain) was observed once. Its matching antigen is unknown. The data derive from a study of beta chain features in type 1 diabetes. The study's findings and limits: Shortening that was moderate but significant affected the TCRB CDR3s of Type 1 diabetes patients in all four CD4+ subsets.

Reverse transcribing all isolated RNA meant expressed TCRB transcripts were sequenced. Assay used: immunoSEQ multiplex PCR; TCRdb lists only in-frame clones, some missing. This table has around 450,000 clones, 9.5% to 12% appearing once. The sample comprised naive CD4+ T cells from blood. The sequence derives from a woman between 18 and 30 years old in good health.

The CDR3 nucleotides are TGTGCCAGCAGGGACAGGGACGTTTGCACCTTC. Amino acid sequence: CASRDRDVCTF. The rearrangement links TRBV27 to TRBJ1-2; 8 nucleotides align to TRBD1. Trimming at V came to 6 bases and at J to 13 bases, leaving 7 bases not matched to a gene. Germline V gene data show CDR1 as MNHEY and CDR2 as SMNVEV (reference sequence). CDR3 length: 11 amino acids.